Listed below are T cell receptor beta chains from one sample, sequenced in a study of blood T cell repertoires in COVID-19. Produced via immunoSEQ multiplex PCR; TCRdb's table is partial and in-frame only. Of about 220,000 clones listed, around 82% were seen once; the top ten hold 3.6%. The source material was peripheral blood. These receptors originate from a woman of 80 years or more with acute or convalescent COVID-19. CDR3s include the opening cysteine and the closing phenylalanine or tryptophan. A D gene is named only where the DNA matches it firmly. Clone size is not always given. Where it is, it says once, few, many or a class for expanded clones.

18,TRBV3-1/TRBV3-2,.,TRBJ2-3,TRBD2,CASSKTIGGGESTDTQYF,TGTGCCAGCAGCAAAACGATCGGCGGGGGGGAAAGTACAGATACGCAGTATTTT
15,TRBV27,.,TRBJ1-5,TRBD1,CASRPGTAFNQPQHF,TGTGCCAGCAGGCCCGGGACAGCATTCAATCAGCCCCAGCATTTT
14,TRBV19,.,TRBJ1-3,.,CASNQQGTGNTIYF,TGTGCCAGTAATCAACAGGGAACTGGAAACACCATATATTTT
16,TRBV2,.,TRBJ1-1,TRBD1,CASSGVTQTGATEAFF,TGTGCCAGCAGTGGGGTTACGCAGACAGGGGCCACTGAAGCTTTCTTT
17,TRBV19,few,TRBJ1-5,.,CASSIDRTADSNQPQHF,TGTGCCAGTAGTATAGACCGGACAGCAGATAGCAATCAGCCCCAGCATTTT
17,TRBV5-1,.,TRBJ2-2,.,CASSLLLRLVDTGELFF,TGCGCCAGCAGCTTGTTATTGCGGCTGGTGGACACCGGGGAGCTGTTTTTT
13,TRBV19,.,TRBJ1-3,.,CASSIDRGNTIYF,TGTGCCAGTAGTATCGACAGGGGAAACACCATATATTTT
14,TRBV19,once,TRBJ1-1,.,CASREPGGDTEAFF,TGTGCCAGTCGTGAACCGGGAGGGGACACTGAAGCTTTCTTT
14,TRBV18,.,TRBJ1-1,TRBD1,CASSPGQGNTEAFF,TGTGCCAGCTCACCTGGACAGGGGAACACTGAAGCTTTCTTT
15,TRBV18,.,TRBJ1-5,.,CASSPAGAGNQPQHF,TGTGCCAGCTCACCGGCGGGGGCGGGCAATCAGCCCCAGCATTTT